This is a list of T cell receptor beta chains from one sample in a study of T cells in Graves' hyperthyroidism and ophthalmopathy. TCRdb ran MiXCR on the multiplex PCR reads and lists one entry per CDR3 protein. The sample holds hundreds of thousands of distinct CDR3 sequences, just under 45% seen once. Material for sequencing was peripheral blood or thyroid tissue (not recorded which). The receptors originated from an adult man with Graves' disease, either hyperthyroidism or ophthalmopathy (not recorded which). CDR3s include the opening cysteine and the closing phenylalanine or tryptophan. D genes are given only for firm matches. Size values are once, few and many counts, or a class for expanded clones, and some rows have none.

v_call	clone_size	j_call	d_call	cdr3_aa	cdr3_nt
TRBV9	.	TRBJ2-7	TRBD1	CASSVGTGVFEQYF	TGTGCCAGCAGCGTAGGGACAGGGGTGTTCGAGCAGTACTTC
TRBV7-8	.	TRBJ2-2	.	CASSLPGHTNTGEELFF	TGTGCCAGCAGCTTACCGGGACACACGAACACCGGGGAGGAGCTGTTTTTT
TRBV20-1	few	TRBJ1-1	.	CSARRQIGTEAFF	TGCAGTGCAAGGAGGCAGATCGGGACTGAAGCTTTCTTT
TRBV2	few	TRBJ1-5	TRBD1	CASSENVGTVNQPQHF	TGTGCCAGCAGTGAAAACGTTGGGACAGTCAATCAGCCCCAGCATTTT
TRBV6-1	.	TRBJ1-5	TRBD1	CASRPTGDSNQPQHF	TGTGCCAGCAGGCCGACAGGGGATAGCAATCAGCCCCAGCATTTT
TRBV20-1	.	TRBJ2-5	TRBD2	CSAPSGSGGTQYF	TGCAGTGCTCCTAGCGGGAGCGGTGGGACCCAGTACTTC
TRBV5-1	many	TRBJ2-2	.	CASSLDPNTGELFF	TGTGCCAGCAGCCTTGACCCAAACACCGGGGAGCTGTTTTTT
TRBV29-1	.	TRBJ2-7	.	CSVEVSRQGPYEQYF	TGCAGCGTTGAAGTTTCCCGGCAGGGCCCCTACGAGCAGTACTTC
TRBV7-2	.	TRBJ2-1	TRBD2	CASSFSGGNNNEQFF	TGTGCCAGCAGCTTTAGCGGGGGAAACAACAATGAGCAGTTCTTC
TRBV24-1	once	TRBJ1-2	TRBD1	CAAGTETNYGYTF	TGTGCCGCCGGGACAGAAACTAACTATGGCTACACCTTC
TRBV7-9	few	TRBJ2-7	.	CASSHGRSTLYEQYF	TGTGCCAGCAGCCACGGGCGGTCAACCCTCTACGAGCAGTACTTC
TRBV7-9	.	TRBJ1-2	.	CASWDPTGYTF	TGTGCCAGCTGGGACCCTACGGGCTACACCTTC
TRBV12-3/TRBV12-4	few	TRBJ1-5	TRBD1	CASSPSTGYQPQHF	TGTGCCAGCAGTCCCTCGACAGGGTACCAGCCCCAGCATTTT
TRBV19	few	TRBJ1-1	.	CASSIGGADEAFF	TGTGCCAGTAGTATAGGCGGGGCGGATGAAGCTTTCTTT
TRBV24-1	many	TRBJ2-5	.	CATSGPGYQETQYF	TGTGCCACCAGTGGGCCGGGGTACCAAGAGACCCAGTACTTC
TRBV7-9	few	TRBJ2-5	TRBD2	CASSQDQSSGYQETQYF	TGTGCCAGCAGCCAAGATCAGTCTAGCGGGTACCAAGAGACCCAGTACTTC
TRBV7-6	few	TRBJ1-5	.	CASSNPQPQHF	TGTGCCAGCAGCAATCCACAGCCCCAGCATTTT
TRBV20-1	.	TRBJ1-5	TRBD1	CSARGQGGRYSNQPQHF	TGCAGTGCTAGAGGACAGGGTGGGAGATATAGCAATCAGCCCCAGCATTTT
TRBV10-3	.	TRBJ1-5	TRBD1	CAISETGGGNQPQHF	TGTGCCATCAGTGAGACAGGGGGAGGCAATCAGCCCCAGCATTTT
TRBV29-1	few	TRBJ1-5	.	CSAGGFGQPQHF	TGCAGCGCCGGGGGGTTCGGGCAGCCCCAGCATTTT
TRBV10-3	many	TRBJ1-1	.	CAISELGNTEAFF	TGTGCCATCAGTGAGCTGGGGAACACTGAAGCTTTCTTT
TRBV29-1	many	TRBJ2-7	.	CSVIPQGRVEQYF	TGCAGCGTAATCCCCCAGGGGAGGGTCGAGCAGTACTTC
TRBV20-1	once	TRBJ1-2	TRBD1	CSARPSGDRGPYNYGYTF	TGCAGTGCAAGGCCCTCAGGCGACAGGGGGCCCTACAACTATGGCTACACCTTC
TRBV24-1	many	TRBJ1-4	TRBD1	CATSDSGQVGEKLFF	TGTGCCACCAGTGACTCTGGACAGGTCGGCGAAAAACTGTTTTTT
TRBV2	many	TRBJ1-5	.	CASSDDRVGNQPQHF	TGTGCCAGCAGTGACGATAGGGTAGGCAATCAGCCCCAGCATTTT
TRBV6-5	many	TRBJ1-4	.	CASSTRATNEKLFF	TGTGCCAGCAGTACCAGGGCGACTAATGAAAAACTGTTTTTT
TRBV9	few	TRBJ1-1	TRBD1	CASSVIPDRATEAFF	TGTGCCAGCAGCGTGATCCCCGACAGGGCCACTGAAGCTTTCTTT
TRBV7-3	few	TRBJ2-7	.	CASSQGGSEQYF	TGTGCCAGCAGTCAAGGGGGATCCGAGCAGTACTTC
TRBV15	.	TRBJ1-2	.	CATSRDAVKRGYTF	TGTGCCACCAGCAGAGATGCGGTGAAACGAGGCTACACCTTC
TRBV20-1	few	TRBJ2-5	.	CSAAKPGEETQYF	TGCAGTGCCGCCAAACCCGGGGAAGAGACCCAGTACTTC
TRBV6-1	.	TRBJ2-2	TRBD2	CASSDGRGVGELFF	TGTGCCAGCAGTGATGGACGGGGGGTCGGGGAGCTGTTTTTT
TRBV25-1	few	TRBJ2-3	TRBD2	CASSRGGVSTDTQYF	TGTGCCAGCAGCCGCGGGGGGGTGAGCACAGATACGCAGTATTTT
TRBV7-9	few	TRBJ1-2	TRBD1	CASSQDPGTGYGYTF	TGTGCCAGCAGCCAAGACCCGGGGACAGGTTATGGCTACACCTTC
TRBV20-1	.	TRBJ2-3	.	CSAKLWGLASTDTQYF	TGCAGTGCTAAACTGTGGGGACTGGCAAGCACAGATACGCAGTATTTT
TRBV20-1	.	TRBJ1-5	.	CSVRGGNQPQHF	TGCAGTGTGCGAGGGGGCAATCAGCCCCAGCATTTT